This T cell receptor beta chain was captured in a study of blood T cells in healthy people across ages. This clonotype is a singleton in its sample. At one end the junction does not follow the germline gene, possibly because of a read error. The second PCR ran about 7 to 12 cycles with a sample-barcoded 5' primer and J-beta primers. TCRdb re-analysed the 5' RACE reads in MiXCR, keeping a single row per CDR3 protein. The data show over 600,000 distinct CDR3 sequences, with 35% to 50% seen just once and 15% to 20% held by the top ten. The sample taken for sequencing was blood. The clonotype originates from an older man in good health.

In nucleotides, the CDR3 is TGTGCTAGCTCACCTTTGGCGCAGAGCCAAGAGACCCAGTACTTC. This gives the protein CASSPLAQSQETQYF. This chain joins TRBV18 and TRBJ2-5; D gene ambiguous. The CDR3 has 15 amino acids. Germline CDR1 is KGHSH and CDR2 is LQKENI.